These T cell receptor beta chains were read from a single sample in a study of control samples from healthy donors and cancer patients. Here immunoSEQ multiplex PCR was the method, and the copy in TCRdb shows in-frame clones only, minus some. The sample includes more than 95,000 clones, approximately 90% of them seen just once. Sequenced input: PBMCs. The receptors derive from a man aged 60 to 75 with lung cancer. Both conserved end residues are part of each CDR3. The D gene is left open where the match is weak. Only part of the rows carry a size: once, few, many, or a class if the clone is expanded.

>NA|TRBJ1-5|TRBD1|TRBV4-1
CASSQIDREVQPQHF
TGCGCCAGCAGCCAAATCGACAGGGAAGTTCAGCCCCAGCATTTT
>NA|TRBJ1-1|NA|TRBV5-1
CASSLAGSTEAFF
TGCGCCAGCAGCTTGGCAGGGTCGACTGAAGCTTTCTTT
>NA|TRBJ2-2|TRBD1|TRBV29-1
CSVVSGTGDPNTGELFF
TGCAGCGTTGTGTCCGGGACAGGGGATCCGAACACCGGGGAGCTGTTTTTT
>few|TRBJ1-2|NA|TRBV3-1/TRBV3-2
CASSQGAVGYGYTF
TGTGCCAGCAGCCAAGGGGCGGTAGGCTATGGCTACACCTTC
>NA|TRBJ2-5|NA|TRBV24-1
CATSDFLGNQETQYF
TGTGCCACCAGTGATTTCCTGGGGAATCAAGAGACCCAGTACTTC
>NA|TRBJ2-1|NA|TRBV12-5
CASGLVRSVTNEQFF
TGTGCTAGTGGTTTGGTACGTTCCGTTACGAATGAGCAGTTCTTC
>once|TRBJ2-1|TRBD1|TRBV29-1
CSADRSYNEQFF
TGCAGCGCGGACAGGTCATACAATGAGCAGTTCTTC
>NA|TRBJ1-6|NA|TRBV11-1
CASSVRDPGRSPLHF
TGTGCCAGCAGCGTGAGGGACCCCGGGAGATCACCCCTCCACTTT
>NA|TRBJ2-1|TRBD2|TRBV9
CASSVELAGEQFF
TGTGCCAGCAGCGTAGAACTAGCGGGGGAGCAGTTCTTC
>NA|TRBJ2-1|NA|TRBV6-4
CASSHTGGEQFF
TGTGCCAGTAGTCACACGGGGGGCGAGCAGTTCTTC
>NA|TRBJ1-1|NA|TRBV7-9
CASSLGETEAFF
TGTGCCAGCAGCTTAGGGGAGACTGAAGCTTTCTTT
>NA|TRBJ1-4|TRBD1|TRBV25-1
CASSVTGGTEKLFF
TGTGCCAGCAGTGTTACAGGGGGAACTGAAAAACTGTTTTTT
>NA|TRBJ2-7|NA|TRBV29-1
CSVVPGTTAHYEQYF
TGCAGCGTTGTTCCCGGGACAACAGCCCACTACGAGCAGTACTTC